This record looks at one TCR beta chain sequence and its context. Per the original data handling: Quantification of nucleated cells was approximated via reference gene primer amplification. Using immunoSEQ multiplex PCR, the repertoire was profiled, and TCRdb retains in-frame clones only, with some absent. For V, J and clone size, that table is used; D and trimming come from the DNA. Among around 190,000 clones, roughly 75% were seen once, and the ten largest hold about 7%. This sample was included in a study of blood T cell repertoires in COVID-19. Across the whole study: Italy, Spain and the United States were the sources of the convalescent and acute COVID-19 samples. Sample material is recorded as cDNA or gDNA derived from T cells, B-cell-depleted T cells, or PBMCs.

V lost 6 bases, J lost 8 bases, and 16 bases lay in between. Germline V gene data show CDR1 as LNHDA and CDR2 as SQIVND (reference sequence). CDR3 length equals 13 residues. The chain employs TRBV19 and TRBJ1-2; D is possibly TRBD1 (5 bases). This sequence originates from a man between 65 and 85 years old with active or convalescent COVID-19. The sequencing input was peripheral blood. The chain's CDR3 is CASRNPPGNGYTF. The CDR3 DNA reads TGTGCCAGTAGAAACCCGCCAGGGAACGGCTACACCTTC.